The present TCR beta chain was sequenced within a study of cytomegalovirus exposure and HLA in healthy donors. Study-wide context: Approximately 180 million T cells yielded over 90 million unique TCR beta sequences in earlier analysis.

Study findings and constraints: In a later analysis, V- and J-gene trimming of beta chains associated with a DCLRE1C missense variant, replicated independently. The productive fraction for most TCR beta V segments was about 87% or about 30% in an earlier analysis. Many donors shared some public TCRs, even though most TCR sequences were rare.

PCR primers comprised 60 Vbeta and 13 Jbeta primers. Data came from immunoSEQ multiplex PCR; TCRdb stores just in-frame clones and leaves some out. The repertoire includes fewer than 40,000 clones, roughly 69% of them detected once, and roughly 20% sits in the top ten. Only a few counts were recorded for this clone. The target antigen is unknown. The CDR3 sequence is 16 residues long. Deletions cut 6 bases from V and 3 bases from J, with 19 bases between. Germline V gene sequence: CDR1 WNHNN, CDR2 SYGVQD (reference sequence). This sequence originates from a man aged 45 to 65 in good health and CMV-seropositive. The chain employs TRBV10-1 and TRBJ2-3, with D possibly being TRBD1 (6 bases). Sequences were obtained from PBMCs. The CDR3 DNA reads TGCGCCAGCAGCGAAGAGGACAGCCTTGGAACAGATACGCAGTATTTT. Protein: CASSEEDSLGTDTQYF.